This T cell receptor beta chain comes out of a study of radiation and T cells in renal cell carcinoma. TCRdb's table, derived via immunoSEQ multiplex PCR, lists solely in-frame clones and lacks some. The table shows roughly 130,000 clones, with about 81% occurring only once. Study outcomes and limitations: Without pretreatment biopsies, baseline tumor clonotype presence was undetermined.

As for time point: blood 2 weeks post-SBRT. Treatment defined: 15 Gy SBRT to primary tumor, nephrectomy 4 weeks later. The ends were cut back, 3 bases at V and 2 bases at J, with 16 bases in the middle. CDR1 is LNHDA, CDR2 SQIVND, per germline (reference sequence). There are 16 residues in the CDR3. To note about this clone: Its antigen is not known.

This clonotype was sampled from a woman aged 55 to 70 with renal cell carcinoma. The rearrangement uses TRBV19 and TRBJ2-5, with D possibly matching TRBD1 (6 bases). Material: blood, obtained from a patient whose treatment included radiotherapy and nephrectomy. The chain's CDR3 is CASSMMRTVGQETQYF. As DNA, the CDR3 is TGTGCCAGTAGTATGATGCGGACAGTCGGGCAAGAGACCCAGTACTTC.